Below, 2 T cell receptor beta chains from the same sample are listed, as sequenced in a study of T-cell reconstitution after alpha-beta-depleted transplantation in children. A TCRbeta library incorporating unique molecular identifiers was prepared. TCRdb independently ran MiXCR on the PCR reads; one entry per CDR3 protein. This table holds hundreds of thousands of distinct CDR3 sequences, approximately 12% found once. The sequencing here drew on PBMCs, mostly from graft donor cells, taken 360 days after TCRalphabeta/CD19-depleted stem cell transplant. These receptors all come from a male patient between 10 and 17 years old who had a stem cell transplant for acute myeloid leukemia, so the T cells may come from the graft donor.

The CDR3, as DNA: TGTGCCAGCAGCGTAGACAGGGTTAGCGAGCAGTACTTC. Translating gives CASSVDRVSEQYF. The J gene is TRBJ2-7, the V gene TRBV9; perhaps TRBD1 as D (6 bases). With 0 bases removed from V and 6 bases from J, the gap between germline ends came to 10 bases. Germline CDR1 and CDR2: SGDLS and YYNGEE. The CDR3 loop spans 13 amino acids.

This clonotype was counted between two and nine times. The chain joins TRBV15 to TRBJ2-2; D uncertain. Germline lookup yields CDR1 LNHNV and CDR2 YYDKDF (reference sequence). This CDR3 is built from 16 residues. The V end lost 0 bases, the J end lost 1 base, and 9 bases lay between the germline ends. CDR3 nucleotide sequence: TGTGCCACCAGCAGAGAAGGGTGGTTGAACACCGGGGAGCTGTTTTTT. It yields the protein CATSREGWLNTGELFF.